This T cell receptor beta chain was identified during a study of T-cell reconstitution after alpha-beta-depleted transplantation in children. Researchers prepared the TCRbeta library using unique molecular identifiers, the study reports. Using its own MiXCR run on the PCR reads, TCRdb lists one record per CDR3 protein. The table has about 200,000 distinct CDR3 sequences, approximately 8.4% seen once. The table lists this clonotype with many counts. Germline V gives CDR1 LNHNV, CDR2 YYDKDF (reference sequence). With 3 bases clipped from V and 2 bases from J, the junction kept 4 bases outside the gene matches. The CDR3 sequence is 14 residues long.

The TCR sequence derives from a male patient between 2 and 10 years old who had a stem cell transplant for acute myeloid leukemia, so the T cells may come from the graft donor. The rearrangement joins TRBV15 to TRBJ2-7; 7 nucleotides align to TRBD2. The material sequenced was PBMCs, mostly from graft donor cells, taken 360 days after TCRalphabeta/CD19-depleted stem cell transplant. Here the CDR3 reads CATSSSGRPYEQYV. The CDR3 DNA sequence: TGTGCCACCAGCAGTAGCGGGCGCCCCTACGAGCAGTACGTC.